These 10 T cell receptor beta chains were all obtained from the same sample, sequenced in a study of blood T cell repertoires in COVID-19. Only in-frame clones appear in the TCRdb table, and some are missing; sequencing was by immunoSEQ multiplex PCR. This table holds around 160,000 clones, approximately 91% found once. The sample consisted of peripheral blood. Receptors were obtained from a man in his late teens or twenties with acute or convalescent COVID-19.

This chain uses TRBV6-5 with TRBJ1-5; D gene unclear. The CDR3 is 15 amino acids. The ends were cut back, 2 bases at V and 3 bases at J, with 11 bases in the middle. Looked up from germline, CDR1 is MNHEY and CDR2 is SVGAGI. The CDR3 is CASSYLGPTNQPQHF. CDR3 DNA: TGTGCCAGCAGTTACCTGGGCCCAACCAATCAGCCCCAGCATTTT.

The V gene is TRBV7-2, the J gene TRBJ2-3; TRBD2 matches 8 bases. After removal of 5 bases from V and 1 base from J, the junction contained 2 bases not matched to a gene. Germline assignment: CDR1 SGHTA and CDR2 FQGNSA. This CDR3 is 14 amino acids long. This chain's CDR3 is CASSRRGGTDTQYF. The CDR3 DNA reads as TGTGCCAGCAGCCGGCGGGGGGGCACAGATACGCAGTATTTT.

This clone was counted a single time. The chain combines TRBV19 with TRBJ1-2, with 7 nucleotides matching TRBD1. Per the germline V gene, CDR1 is LNHDA and CDR2 is SQIVND (reference sequence). The CDR3 totals 15 residues. The junction had 12 bases not matched to a gene; V was cut back by 4 bases and J by 7 bases. For the CDR3, the DNA is TGTGCCAGTAGTAACTGGGACAGTAGTCTTGGTGGCTACACCTTC. Encoded protein: CASSNWDSSLGGYTF.

The chain joins TRBV6-5 to TRBJ1-6; 8 bases are a match to TRBD1. V lost 0 bases and J lost 7; bases outside the gene matches: 5. The CDR3 consists of 16 residues. CDR1 and CDR2 from the germline V gene are MNHEY and SVGAGI. The CDR3, as DNA: TGTGCCAGCAGTTACTCGCAGGGGGCGCGGAATTCACCCCTCCACTTT. Its protein is CASSYSQGARNSPLHF.

V and J are TRBV6-5 and TRBJ2-7, with 7 nucleotides matching TRBD1. The V segment lost 4 bases and the J segment 3 bases; nucleotides outside the gene matches: 3. This CDR3 has 13 amino acids. Germline V gene sequence: CDR1 MNHEY, CDR2 SVGAGI. CDR3 coding DNA: TGTGCCAGCAGTTCGGGACAGTACTACGAGCAGTACTTC. The encoded protein is CASSSGQYYEQYF.

This chain joins TRBV19 and TRBJ1-1, with a weak D call TRBD1 (5 bases). V gave up 6 bases and J gave up 4 bases, with 12 bases separating them. CDR3 length: 13 amino acids. Germline V lookup: CDR1 LNHDA, CDR2 SQIVND (reference sequence). The CDR3: CASRWGGTTEAFF. The DNA of the CDR3 is TGTGCCAGTAGGTGGGGGGGGACCACTGAAGCTTTCTTT.

This clone was observed a handful of times. This rearrangement joins TRBV6-1 to TRBJ2-2; D ambiguous. The CDR3 contains 10 residues. Germline lookup yields CDR1 MNHNS and CDR2 SASEGT. V was trimmed by 2 bases and J by 12 bases, leaving 4 bases between them. The CDR3 region has the DNA TGTGCCAGCAGTGAATATAAGCTGTTTTTT. Residues: CASSEYKLFF.

The rearrangement uses TRBV7-2 and TRBJ2-1; D remains ambiguous. The V gene lost 0 bases and the J gene lost 3 bases, with 3 bases spanning the gap. Germline V gives CDR1 SGHTA, CDR2 FQGNSA. This CDR3 comprises 13 residues. CDR3 sequence reads: CASSLALYNEQFF. In DNA, the CDR3 is TGTGCCAGCAGCTTAGCTCTCTACAATGAGCAGTTCTTC.

The V call is TRBV18, the J call TRBJ2-7; TRBD1 aligns across 12 bases. The junction had 3 bases not matched to a gene; V was cut back by 3 bases and J by 6 bases. Germline values: CDR1 KGHSH, CDR2 LQKENI. This CDR3 spans 14 amino acids. The CDR3 spells CASSPTGQGAEQYF. In DNA form, the CDR3 reads TGTGCCAGCTCACCGACGGGACAGGGGGCCGAGCAGTACTTC. Filled out from reference TRBV18 and TRBJ2-7, the complete variable domain reads NAGVMQNPRHLVRRRGQEARLRCSPMKGHSHVYWYRQLPEEGLKFMVYLQKENIIDESGMPKERFSAEFPKEGPSILRIQQVVRGDSAAYFCASSPTGQGAEQYFGPGTRLTVT.

The J gene is TRBJ1-6, the V gene TRBV9; tentatively, D is TRBD1 (5 bases). Trimming removed 0 bases from V and 9 bases from J, with 13 bases in between. CDR1 is SGDLS and CDR2 is YYNGEE in the germline V gene. The CDR3 totals 15 residues. CDR3 coding DNA: TGTGCCAGCAGCGTAGACGGGGGAAGTGGTTCACCCCTCCACTTT. Translated, it gives CASSVDGGSGSPLHF.